The sequence of this T cell receptor beta chain was determined in a study of T cells in Graves' hyperthyroidism and ophthalmopathy. Looked up from germline, CDR1 is MNHNS and CDR2 is SASEGT. This CDR3 is 18 amino acids long. V was pared by 2 bases and J by 6 bases, with 10 bases of the junction left unmatched. This clonotype appeared many times. Amplification targeted TCR beta CDR3 regions from RNA transcripts. With the HTBI primer set, the TCR CDR3 went through a first round of RT-PCR. TCRdb fed the multiplex PCR reads into MiXCR, producing one record per CDR3 protein. This sample carries some 510,000 distinct CDR3 sequences, around 21% of them seen once, and the ten largest clones take less than 30%.

Sequencing input: blood. The sequence derives from a man between 18 and 35 years old with Graves' hyperthyroidism. This chain connects TRBV6-1 to TRBJ2-2; 12 bases map to TRBD2. The CDR3 is CASSEHKGLAGRPGELFF. The CDR3 nucleotides are TGTGCCAGCAGTGAACACAAGGGACTAGCGGGTAGACCCGGGGAGCTGTTTTTT.